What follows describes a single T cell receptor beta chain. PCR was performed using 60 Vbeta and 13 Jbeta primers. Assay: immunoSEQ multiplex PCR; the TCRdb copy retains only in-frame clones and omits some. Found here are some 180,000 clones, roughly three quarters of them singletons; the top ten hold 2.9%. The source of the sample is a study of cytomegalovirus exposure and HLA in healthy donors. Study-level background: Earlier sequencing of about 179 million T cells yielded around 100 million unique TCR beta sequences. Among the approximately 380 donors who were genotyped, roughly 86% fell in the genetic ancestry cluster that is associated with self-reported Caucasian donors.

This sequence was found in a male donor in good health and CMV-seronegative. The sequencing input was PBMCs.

The CDR3 DNA reads TGTGCCTGGACGTTTTTCGGGACTAGCGGGAGCTATGAGCAGTTCTTC. Residues: CAWTFFGTSGSYEQFF. The rearrangement joins TRBV30 to TRBJ2-1; 14 bases agree with TRBD2. The CDR3 length is 16 residues. The V gene's germline CDR1 is GTSNPN and CDR2 SVGIG (reference sequence). The V gene end was trimmed by 4 bases and the J gene end by 8 bases; junction bases not matched to a gene: 10.